This TCR beta chain was sequenced for a study of cytomegalovirus exposure and HLA in healthy donors. Notes on the study in general: It was reported that the classifier diagnosed cytomegalovirus status with high specificity and sensitivity in both the original and validation cohorts. The only immune exposure information that was available was CMV serostatus.

PCR used 60 Vbeta primers and 13 Jbeta primers. Clones were read by immunoSEQ multiplex PCR, and TCRdb kept only the in-frame ones, dropping some. The sample records about 140,000 clones, roughly 77% being singletons. This CDR3 has 15 amino acids. Germline values: CDR1 SGHAT, CDR2 FQDESV (reference sequence). V was pared by 5 bases and J by 5 bases, with 7 bases of the junction left unmatched. All the people who gave samples were healthy bone marrow donors. As for this clone: The antigen is unknown.

Sequencing was performed on PBMCs. The TCR comes from a female donor in good health and CMV-seronegative. This chain joins TRBV11-1 and TRBJ2-5, with 11 bases fitting TRBD2. CDR3 bases: TGTGCCAGCAGCCGACTAGCGGGGCCCCTCGAGACCCAGTACTTC. Translation: CASSRLAGPLETQYF. Complete variable domain (other parts from reference TRBV11-1 and TRBJ2-5): EAEVAQSPRYKITEKSQAVAFWCDPISGHATLYWYRQILGQGPELLVQFQDESVVDDSQLPKDRFSAERLKGVDSTLKIQPAELGDSAMYLCASSRLAGPLETQYFGPGTRLLVL.